This T cell receptor (beta chain) appears in the sequencing data of a study of T cells after yellow fever vaccination. This clonotype has ten or more counts. Via MiXCR, TCRdb re-called the 5' RACE reads, giving one row per CDR3 protein. The data show around 100,000 distinct CDR3 sequences, 7% to 8.5% seen once. The CDR3 sequence is 15 residues long. V lost 1 base to trimming and J lost 2 bases, with 12 bases between them. CDR1 and CDR2 from the germline V gene are DFQATT and SNEGSKA (reference sequence). This specimen consisted of CD8+ T cells sorted from PBMCs, obtained 45 days after the yellow fever booster vaccination. V is TRBV20-1 and J is TRBJ2-1; TRBD2 is a possible D gene (5 bases). This clonotype was obtained from a young man who received the YFV17D yellow fever vaccine. CDR3: CSARGGESPYNEQFF. The CDR3 DNA reads TGCAGTGCTAGAGGTGGGGAGTCCCCCTACAATGAGCAGTTCTTC.